One and the same sample provided the 8 T cell receptor beta chains below, sequenced in a study of blood T cells in healthy people across ages. It was with a sample-barcoded 5' primer and a J-beta primer mix that a second PCR of about 6 to 12 cycles was run. From the 5' RACE reads, TCRdb called clonotypes with MiXCR, one entry per CDR3 protein. The sample yields over a million distinct CDR3 sequences, 35% to 45% seen once. Sequencing input: blood. The receptors were gathered from a woman younger than 35 in good health.

This clonotype has only a few counts. The genes are TRBV3-1 and TRBJ1-2; maybe TRBD1 (6 bases). The CDR3 runs 12 residues. Trimming took off 1 base at V and 7 bases at J, with 7 bases between the two ends. Germline assignment: CDR1 LGHDT and CDR2 YNNKEL (reference sequence). CDR3 sequence (DNA): TGTGCCAGCAGCCAAGCCAGGGGTGGCTACACCTTC. It yields the protein CASSQARGGYTF.

The chain joins TRBV30 to TRBJ2-1; 7 positions agree with TRBD2. CDR1 is GTSNPN and CDR2 is SVGIG in the germline V gene (reference sequence). V dropped 2 bases and J dropped 0; count of bases not matched to a gene: 1. The CDR3 runs 14 residues. CDR3 DNA: TGTGCCTGGAGTCAGCGGGGCTCCTACAATGAGCAGTTCTTC. It encodes CAWSQRGSYNEQFF.

V gene TRBV11-1 combines with J gene TRBJ1-1, with D possibly being TRBD1 (6 bases). In germline, CDR1 is SGHAT, CDR2 FQDESV (reference sequence). This CDR3 has 15 amino acids. Between the trimmed V and J ends, which lost 1 base and 4 bases, there was a span of 13 bases. The CDR3 loop reads CASSLGRRGGTEAFF. The CDR3 DNA reads as TGTGCCAGCAGCTTAGGGCGCAGGGGAGGCACTGAAGCTTTCTTT.

In the case of this clonotype: A much larger clone sits a single nucleotide away, making a read error possible. This CDR3 fails to terminate in the conserved phenylalanine or tryptophan, so it likely reflects a read error. The gene calls are TRBV2 and TRBJ2-5; D not certain. The CDR3 is made up of 14 amino acids. V was shortened by 4 bases and J by 1 base, with 10 bases between the two germline ends. Looked up from germline, CDR1 is SNHLY and CDR2 is FYNNEI. The CDR3 loop is CASSARLIQETQYL. CDR3 bases: TGTGCCAGCAGTGCCAGGCTTATCCAAGAGACCCAGTACTTA.

V is TRBV30 and J is TRBJ2-7, with D perhaps TRBD1 (7 bases). Germline V gives CDR1 GTSNPN, CDR2 SVGIG (reference sequence). Trimming cost V 4 bases and J 3 bases, with 10 bases left between them. This CDR3 comprises 12 residues. The CDR3 DNA reads TGTGCCTGGAACAGGGGACTCTACGAGCAGTACTTC. It specifies CAWNRGLYEQYF.

This clonotype has just one count. The chain joins TRBV6-6 to TRBJ2-5, with D possibly called TRBD1 or TRBD2 (5 bases each). CDR1 is MNHNY and CDR2 is SVGAGI in the germline V gene (reference sequence). Trimming left V 0 bases short and J 3 bases short, with 11 bases between. CDR3 size: 15 residues. The CDR3 loop reads CASSYSGVSKETQYF. The CDR3 DNA follows: TGTGCCAGCAGTTACTCGGGGGTCTCCAAAGAGACCCAGTACTTC.

The count of this clonotype is one. Here the CDR3 DNA reads TGTGCCTGGAGGGGACAGACCTACGAGCAGTACTTC. Protein product: CAWRGQTYEQYF. The V gene is TRBV30, the J gene TRBJ2-7; 7 bases fit TRBD1. CDR3 length equals 12 residues. After removal of 3 bases from V and 2 bases from J, the junction contained 1 base not matched to a gene. Per germline, CDR1 GTSNPN and CDR2 SVGIG (reference sequence).

This chain links TRBV5-1 with TRBJ2-1, with D perhaps assigned TRBD1 or TRBD2 (5 bases each). V was clipped by 0 bases and J by 5 bases, with 36 bases between them. The CDR3 consists of 23 residues. Germline loops: CDR1 SGHRS, CDR2 YFSETQ. The CDR3 sequence is CASSLADAGWSGRYALWNNEQFF. The CDR3 region has the DNA TGCGCCAGCAGCTTGGCGGATGCAGGGTGGTCGGGGCGATATGCGCTATGGAACAATGAGCAGTTCTTC. Complete variable domain (other parts from reference TRBV5-1 and TRBJ2-1): KAGVTQTPRYLIKTRGQQVTLSCSPISGHRSVSWYQQTPGQGLQFLFEYFSETQRNKGNFPGRFSGRQFSNSRSEMNVSTLELGDSALYLCASSLADAGWSGRYALWNNEQFFGPGTRLTVL.